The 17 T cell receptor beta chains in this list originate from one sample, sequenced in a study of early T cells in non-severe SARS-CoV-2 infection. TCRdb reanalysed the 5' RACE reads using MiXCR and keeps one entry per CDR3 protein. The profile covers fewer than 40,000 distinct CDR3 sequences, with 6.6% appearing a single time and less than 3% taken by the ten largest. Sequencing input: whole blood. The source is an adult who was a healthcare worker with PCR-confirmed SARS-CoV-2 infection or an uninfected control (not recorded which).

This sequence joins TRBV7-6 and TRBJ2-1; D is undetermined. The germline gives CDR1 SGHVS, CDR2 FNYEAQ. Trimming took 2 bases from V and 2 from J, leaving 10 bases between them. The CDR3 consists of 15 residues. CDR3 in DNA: TGTGCCAGCAGCTTATCCCAGCCCCCCTACAATGAGCAGTTCTTC. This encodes CASSLSQPPYNEQFF.

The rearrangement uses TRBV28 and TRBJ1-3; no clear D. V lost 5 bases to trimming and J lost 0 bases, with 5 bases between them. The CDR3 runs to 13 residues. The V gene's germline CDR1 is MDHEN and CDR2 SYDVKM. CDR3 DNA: TGTGCCAGCAGTCCTCCCTCTGGAAACACCATATATTTT. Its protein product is CASSPPSGNTIYF.

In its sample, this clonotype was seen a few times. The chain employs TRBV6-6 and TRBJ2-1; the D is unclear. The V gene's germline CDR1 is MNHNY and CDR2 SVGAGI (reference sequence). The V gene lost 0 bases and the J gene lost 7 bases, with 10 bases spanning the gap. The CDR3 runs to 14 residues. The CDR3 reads CASSYSVLSNEQFF. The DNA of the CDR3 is TGTGCCAGCAGTTACTCGGTACTCTCTAATGAGCAGTTCTTC.

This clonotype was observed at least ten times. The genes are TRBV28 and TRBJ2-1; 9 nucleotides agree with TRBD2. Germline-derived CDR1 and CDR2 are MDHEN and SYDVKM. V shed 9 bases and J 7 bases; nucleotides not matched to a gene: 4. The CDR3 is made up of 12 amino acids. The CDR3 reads CASIAGENEQFF. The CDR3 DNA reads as TGTGCCAGTATAGCGGGAGAGAATGAGCAGTTCTTC.

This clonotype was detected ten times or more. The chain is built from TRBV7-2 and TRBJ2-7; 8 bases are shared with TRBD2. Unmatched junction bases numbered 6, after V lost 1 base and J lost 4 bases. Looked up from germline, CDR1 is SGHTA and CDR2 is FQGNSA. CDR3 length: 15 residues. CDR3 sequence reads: CASSLEASGRYEQYF. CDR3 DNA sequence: TGTGCCAGCAGCTTAGAGGCTAGCGGGCGTTACGAGCAGTACTTC.

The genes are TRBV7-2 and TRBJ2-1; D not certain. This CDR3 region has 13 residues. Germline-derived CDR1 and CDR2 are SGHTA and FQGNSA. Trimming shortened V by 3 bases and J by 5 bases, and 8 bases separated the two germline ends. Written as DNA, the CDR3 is TGTGCCAGCAGCTTTGGCAGAAACAATGAGCAGTTCTTC. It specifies CASSFGRNNEQFF.

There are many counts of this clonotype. The CDR3 sequence is CASSNDENYGYTF. The CDR3 bases are TGTGCCAGTAGTAACGACGAGAACTATGGCTACACCTTC. The rearrangement joins TRBV19 to TRBJ1-2; D gene uncertain. The CDR3 has 13 residues. Deletions cut 4 bases from V and 2 bases from J, with 8 bases between. Germline CDR1 and CDR2: LNHDA and SQIVND (reference sequence).

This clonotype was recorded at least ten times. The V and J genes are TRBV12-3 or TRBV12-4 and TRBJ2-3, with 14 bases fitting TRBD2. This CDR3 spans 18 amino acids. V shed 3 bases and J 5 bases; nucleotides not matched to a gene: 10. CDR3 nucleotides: TGTGCCAGCAGTTTGAACATCGGACTAGCGGGAGGAAAAGATACGCAGTATTTT. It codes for CASSLNIGLAGGKDTQYF.

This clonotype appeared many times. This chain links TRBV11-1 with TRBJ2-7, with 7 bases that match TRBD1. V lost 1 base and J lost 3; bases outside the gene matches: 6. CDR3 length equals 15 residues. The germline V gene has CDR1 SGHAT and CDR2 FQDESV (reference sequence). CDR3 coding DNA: TGTGCCAGCAGCTTAGACGGGACAGAAGTCTACGAGCAGTACTTC. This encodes CASSLDGTEVYEQYF.

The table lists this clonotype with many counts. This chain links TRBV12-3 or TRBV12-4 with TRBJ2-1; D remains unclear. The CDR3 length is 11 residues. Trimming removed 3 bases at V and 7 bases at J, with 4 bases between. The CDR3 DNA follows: TGTGCCAGCAGTTTCGGAAATGAGCAGTTCTTC. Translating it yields CASSFGNEQFF.

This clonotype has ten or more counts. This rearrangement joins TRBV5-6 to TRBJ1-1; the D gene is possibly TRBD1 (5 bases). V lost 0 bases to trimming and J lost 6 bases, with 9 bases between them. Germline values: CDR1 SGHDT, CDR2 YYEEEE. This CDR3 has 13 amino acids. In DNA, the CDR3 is TGTGCCAGCAGCTTGGATATGGGGCCTGAAGCTTTCTTT. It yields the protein CASSLDMGPEAFF.

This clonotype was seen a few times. CDR3 in amino acids: CASRPGLDFNEQYF. DNA of the CDR3: TGTGCCAGCAGGCCGGGACTAGATTTTAACGAGCAGTACTTC. The V and J genes are TRBV27 and TRBJ2-7; 8 nucleotides match TRBD2. After removal of 6 bases from V and 5 bases from J, the junction contained 9 bases not matched to a gene. Germline values: CDR1 MNHEY, CDR2 SMNVEV (reference sequence). The CDR3 covers 14 residues.

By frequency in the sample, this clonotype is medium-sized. The CDR3 loop is CASKGAGEKLFF. CDR3 nucleotide sequence: TGTGCCAGCAAGGGGGCTGGTGAAAAACTGTTTTTT. The chain joins TRBV28 to TRBJ1-4, with 7 bases aligning to TRBD1. The germline gives CDR1 MDHEN, CDR2 SYDVKM. Unmatched junction bases numbered 3, after V lost 7 bases and J lost 7 bases. The CDR3 totals 12 residues.

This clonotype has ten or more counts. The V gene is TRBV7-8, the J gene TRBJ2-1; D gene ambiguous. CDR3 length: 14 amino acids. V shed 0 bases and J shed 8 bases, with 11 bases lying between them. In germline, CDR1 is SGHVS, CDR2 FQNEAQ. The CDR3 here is CASSLARSIYEQFF. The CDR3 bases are TGTGCCAGCAGCTTAGCTCGAAGCATCTATGAGCAGTTCTTC.

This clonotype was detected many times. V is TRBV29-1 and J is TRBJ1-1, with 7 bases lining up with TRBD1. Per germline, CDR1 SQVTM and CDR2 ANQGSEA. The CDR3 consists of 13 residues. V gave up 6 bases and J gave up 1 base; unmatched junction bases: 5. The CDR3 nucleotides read TGCAGCGTCGAGGACAGGAGGAACACTGAAGCTTTCTTT. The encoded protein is CSVEDRRNTEAFF.

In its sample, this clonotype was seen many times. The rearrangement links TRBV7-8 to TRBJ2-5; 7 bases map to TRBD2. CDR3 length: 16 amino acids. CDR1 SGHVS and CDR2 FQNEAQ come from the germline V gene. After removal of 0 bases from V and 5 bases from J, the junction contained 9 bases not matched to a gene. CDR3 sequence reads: CASSLASSGGWETQYF. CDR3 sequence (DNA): TGTGCCAGCAGCTTAGCGTCTAGCGGAGGCTGGGAGACCCAGTACTTC.

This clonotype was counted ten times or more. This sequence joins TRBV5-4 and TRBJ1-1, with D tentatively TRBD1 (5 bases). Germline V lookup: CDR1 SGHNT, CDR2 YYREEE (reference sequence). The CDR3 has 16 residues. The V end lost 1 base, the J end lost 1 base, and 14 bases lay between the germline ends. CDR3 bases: TGTGCCAGCAGCTTGACACTTCAGGGCGGGAACACTGAAGCTTTCTTT. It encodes CASSLTLQGGNTEAFF.